This T cell receptor beta chain was recorded in a study of T cell responses to AZD1222 COVID-19 vaccine. Study outcomes and limitations: Regions 160-218 and 743-854 held dominance among vaccine-associated CD4 TCRs, which spanned spike.

A word on this clone: What it binds is not known.

With 3 bases removed from V and 7 bases from J, the gap between germline ends came to 18 bases. Germline CDR1 reads KGHSH; CDR2 reads LQKENI. There are 15 residues in the CDR3. The method was immunoSEQ multiplex PCR; TCRdb's version includes in-frame clones alone and lacks a portion of them. This table holds under 150,000 clones, 88% found once. J is TRBJ1-2 and V is TRBV18; D perhaps matches TRBD1 (5 bases). The source material was peripheral blood, sampled on day 0 of AZD1222 vaccination. The TCR comes from an adult in good health. CDR3 sequence (DNA): TGTGCCAGCTCACCTACTGAGCAGGGAGGTTCTGGCTACACCTTC. Its protein is CASSPTEQGGSGYTF. Full variable domain (missing parts from reference TRBV18 and TRBJ1-2): NAGVMQNPRHLVRRRGQEARLRCSPMKGHSHVYWYRQLPEEGLKFMVYLQKENIIDESGMPKERFSAEFPKEGPSILRIQQVVRGDSAAYFCASSPTEQGGSGYTFGSGTRLTVV.